This TCR beta chain is drawn from a study of monozygotic twins with inflammatory bowel disease. As for this clonotype: Its target is not known.

TCRdb reprocessed the 5' RACE reads and stores each CDR3 protein as one record, lacking DNA. This sample's table reports about 110,000 distinct CDR3 sequences. CDR1 and CDR2 (germline): SGHTA, FQGNSA. This CDR3 spans 15 amino acids. General observations from the study: Possibly because of limited power, concordant and discordant twins showed no difference in repertoire similarity. Fewer shared clonotypes with others were found in IBD patients than in healthy twins, especially with disease activity.

The source material was blood. The source is a human donor with ulcerative colitis or Crohn's disease, or a healthy co-twin of an affected twin (not recorded which). The chain combines TRBV7-2 with TRBJ2-6. The CDR3 reads CASSPTGLWANVLTF.